This entry concerns a single TCR beta chain. The sample belongs to a study of shared clonotypes between healthy human individuals. For each subset, genomic DNA was distributed in equal portions over several immunoSEQ plates. The data were produced by immunoSEQ multiplex PCR, yet TCRdb's version contains in-frame clones alone and is incomplete. Of more than 1.2 million clones listed, less than 99% are singletons. The CDR3 length is 13 residues. Between the trimmed V and J ends, which lost 4 bases and 5 bases, there was a span of 9 bases. Germline V CDR1 and CDR2: MNHNY, SVGAGI (reference sequence). Study donors comprised healthy, HIV-negative adults devoid of recent acute infection or vaccination.

The TCR was taken from a man younger than 45 in good health. The sequenced sample was naive CD4+ T cells sorted from blood. The sample's subset: CD45RA+ positively selected. The J gene is TRBJ2-1, the V gene TRBV6-6; weak D call: TRBD1 (5 bases). CDR3 in DNA: TGTGCCAGCAGTTTGGGGCAGCACAATGAGCAGTTCTTC. It specifies CASSLGQHNEQFF.